This T cell receptor (beta chain) was obtained from a study of blood T cell repertoires in COVID-19. Study summary: Acute and convalescent COVID-19 specimens originated in the United States, Italy and Spain. In each case, the material was cDNA or gDNA derived from T cells, B-cell-depleted T cells, or PBMCs.

Seattle researchers signed up patients amid active infection and tracked them longitudinally. As processed by the authors: Estimated nucleated cell counts came from reference gene primer amplification. Assay: immunoSEQ multiplex PCR; the TCRdb copy retains only in-frame clones and omits some. V and J calls plus clone size are reproduced from that table; the DNA served to infer D and trimming. This sample has some 130,000 clones; 80% to 90% occur once, and the top ten carry around 4.2%. Sequencing input: peripheral blood. This TCR was recovered from a man between 60 and 70 years old with COVID-19, enrolled during active disease.

DNA of the CDR3: TGTGCCAGCAGCTCCTCAGGGGCAGATACGCAGTATTTT. Protein: CASSSSGADTQYF. V and J are TRBV7-3 and TRBJ2-3; D possibly corresponds to TRBD1 (6 bases). The V end lost 4 bases, the J end lost 4 bases, and 9 bases lay between the germline ends. This CDR3 contains 13 residues. CDR1 and CDR2 from the germline V gene are SGHTA and FQGTGA.